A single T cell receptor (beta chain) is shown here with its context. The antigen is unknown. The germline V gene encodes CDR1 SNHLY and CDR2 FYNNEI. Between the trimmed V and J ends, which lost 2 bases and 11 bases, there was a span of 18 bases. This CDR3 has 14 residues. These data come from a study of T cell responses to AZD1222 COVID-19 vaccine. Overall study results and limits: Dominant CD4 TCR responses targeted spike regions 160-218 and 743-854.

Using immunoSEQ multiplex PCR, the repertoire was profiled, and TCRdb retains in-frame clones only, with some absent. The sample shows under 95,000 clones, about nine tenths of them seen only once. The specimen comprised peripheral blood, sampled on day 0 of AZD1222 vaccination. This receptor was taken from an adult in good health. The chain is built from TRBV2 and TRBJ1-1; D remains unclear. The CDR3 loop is CASSETSPHFVAFF. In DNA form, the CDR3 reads TGTGCCAGCAGTGAAACTTCGCCCCACTTCGTCGCTTTCTTT.